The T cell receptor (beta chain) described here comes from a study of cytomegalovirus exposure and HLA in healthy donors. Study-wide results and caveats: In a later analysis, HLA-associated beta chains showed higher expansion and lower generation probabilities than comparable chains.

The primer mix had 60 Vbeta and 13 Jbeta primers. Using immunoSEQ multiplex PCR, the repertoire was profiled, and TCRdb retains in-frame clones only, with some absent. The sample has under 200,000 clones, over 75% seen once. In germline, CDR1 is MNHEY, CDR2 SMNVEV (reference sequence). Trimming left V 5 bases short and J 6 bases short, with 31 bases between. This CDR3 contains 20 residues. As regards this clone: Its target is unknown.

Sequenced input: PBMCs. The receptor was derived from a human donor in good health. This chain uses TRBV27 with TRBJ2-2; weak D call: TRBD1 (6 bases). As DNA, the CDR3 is TGTGCCAGCAGTAGTTTATACCTAGGTGGGACAAGGATTGACGCCGGGGAGCTGTTTTTT. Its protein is CASSSLYLGGTRIDAGELFF.